What follows are 19 T cell receptor beta chains derived from one specimen sequenced in a study of T cell responses to AZD1222 COVID-19 vaccine. Profiling relied on immunoSEQ multiplex PCR, and the TCRdb table lists in-frame clones only, not all of them. Of roughly 200,000 clones listed, approximately 92% are singletons. The material sequenced was peripheral blood, taken 28 days after the second dose of the MenACWY control vaccine. Every receptor here comes from an adult who received the MenACWY meningococcal vaccine as a control.

This clone was observed a single time. The chain uses TRBV3-1 (or the pseudogene TRBV3-2) and TRBJ2-7, with D perhaps matching TRBD1 (5 bases). The V gene lost 0 bases and the J gene lost 3 bases, with 18 bases spanning the gap. The CDR3 consists of 17 residues. CDR1 is LGHDT, CDR2 YNNKEL, per germline (reference sequence). For the CDR3, the DNA is TGTGCCAGCAGCCAAGAGATGGCAGGGCGGTATCTCTACGAGCAGTACTTC. Translated, it gives CASSQEMAGRYLYEQYF.

This chain uses TRBV7-8 with TRBJ1-1; D is ambiguous. CDR1 is SGHVS, CDR2 FQNEAQ, per germline. This CDR3 region has 14 residues. Trimming removed 5 bases from V and 0 bases from J, with 10 bases in between. The CDR3 nucleotides are TGTGCCAGCAGCCAGCGTGTGCTGAACACTGAAGCTTTCTTT. Residues: CASSQRVLNTEAFF.

The genes are TRBV9 and TRBJ1-5; possible D gene TRBD1, 5 bases. Germline CDR1 reads SGDLS; CDR2 reads YYNGEE. Trimming shortened V by 0 bases and J by 4 bases, and 8 bases separated the two germline ends. The CDR3 runs 14 residues. The CDR3: CASSVGSGNQPQHF. The CDR3 nucleotides are TGTGCCAGCAGCGTAGGTTCAGGGAATCAGCCCCAGCATTTT.

This chain links TRBV19 with TRBJ2-7, with 12 bases identical to TRBD2. The V segment lost 5 bases and the J segment 2 bases; nucleotides outside the gene matches: 7. Germline V gene data show CDR1 as LNHDA and CDR2 as SQIVND (reference sequence). This CDR3 region has 16 residues. The DNA of the CDR3 is TGTGCCAGTAGTCCCCTAGCGGGAGGGCCGGCCTACGAGCAGTACTTC. It codes for CASSPLAGGPAYEQYF.

The chain combines TRBV19 with TRBJ1-5; 8 nucleotides align to TRBD1. CDR1 and CDR2 (germline): LNHDA, SQIVND (reference sequence). J was trimmed by 4 bases and V by 5 bases; bases with no gene match: 4. The CDR3 contains 14 residues. The CDR3 bases are TGTGCCAGTAGTGTCCAGGGGGCGAATCAGCCCCAGCATTTT. Translation gives CASSVQGANQPQHF.

V gene TRBV5-1 combines with J gene TRBJ1-5; tentative D call: TRBD1 (5 bases). Germline V gives CDR1 SGHRS, CDR2 YFSETQ. V was cut by 4 bases and J by 0 bases, with 11 bases left in between. The CDR3 consists of 15 residues. The CDR3 sequence: CASSTDSYSNQPQHF. CDR3 bases: TGCGCCAGCAGCACCGACAGCTATAGCAATCAGCCCCAGCATTTT.

The rearrangement links TRBV29-1 to TRBJ1-1; 9 bases are shared with TRBD1. Germline CDR1 is SQVTM and CDR2 is ANQGSEA. V shed 5 bases and J 5 bases; nucleotides not matched to a gene: 15. The CDR3 has 16 residues. As DNA, the CDR3 is TGCAGCGTTCCAAACAGGGGGCGTCCCTTGGGGACTGAAGCTTTCTTT. Translation gives CSVPNRGRPLGTEAFF.

The rearrangement joins TRBV4-3 to TRBJ2-7; D remains ambiguous. This CDR3 is 13 amino acids long. The germline V gene has CDR1 LGHNA and CDR2 YSLEER. V gave up 0 bases and J gave up 1 base, with 4 bases separating them. Here the CDR3 DNA reads TGCGCCAGCAGCCAAGAGGGGTCCTACGAGCAGTACTTC. Its translation is CASSQEGSYEQYF.

The chain carries TRBV14 and TRBJ2-5; D is ambiguous. The CDR3 covers 13 residues. CDR1 and CDR2 from the germline V gene are SGHDN and FVKESK. Trimming cost V 2 bases and J 5 bases, with 9 bases left between them. CDR3 in amino acids: CASSQRPPETQYF. The CDR3 region has the DNA TGTGCCAGCAGCCAAAGACCGCCCGAGACCCAGTACTTC.

The genes are TRBV9 and TRBJ1-4; 9 bases fit TRBD1. The germline CDR1 and CDR2 sequences are SGDLS and YYNGEE. V dropped 4 bases and J dropped 5; count of bases not matched to a gene: 6. The length of the CDR3 is 15 residues. This CDR3 is CASSPTGTGNEKLFF. As DNA, the CDR3 is TGTGCCAGCAGCCCGACCGGGACAGGGAATGAAAAACTGTTTTTT. Full variable domain (rest looked up from reference TRBV9 and TRBJ1-4): DSGVTQTPKHLITATGQRVTLRCSPRSGDLSVYWYQQSLDQGLQFLIQYYNGEERAKGNILERFSAQQFPDLHSELNLSSLELGDSALYFCASSPTGTGNEKLFFGSGTQLSVL.

The chain couples TRBV12-1 to TRBJ1-1. TRBV12-1 is a pseudogene locus. This CDR3 has 14 residues. CDR3 nucleotides: TGTGCCAGCAGCTTCGGACCGCCCGCGGGGGAAGCTTTCTTT. Its protein product is CASSFGPPAGEAFF.

The chain employs TRBV15 and TRBJ2-5; D perhaps matches TRBD1 (6 bases). The CDR3 extends over 13 amino acids. Trimming removed 0 bases from V and 9 bases from J, with 11 bases in between. CDR1 LNHNV and CDR2 YYDKDF come from the germline V gene (reference sequence). The CDR3 reads CATSRDNKGAQYF. The CDR3 coding sequence is TGTGCCACCAGCAGAGACAATAAGGGGGCCCAGTACTTC.

As DNA, the CDR3 is TGTGCCAGCAGTTATGTCGGGGGGAACGGAGGCTACACCTTC. Its translation: CASSYVGGNGGYTF. This chain links TRBV6-2 or TRBV6-3 with TRBJ1-2; D possibly corresponds to TRBD1 (5 bases). This CDR3 is built from 14 residues. Trimming pared 3 bases from V and 8 bases from J, leaving 16 bases between. CDR1 and CDR2 from the germline V gene are MNHEY and SVGEGT.

The chain carries TRBV3-1 (or the pseudogene TRBV3-2) and TRBJ1-5; possible D gene TRBD1, 5 bases. Germline CDR1 is LGHDT and CDR2 is YNNKEL (reference sequence). This CDR3 is 14 amino acids long. The ends were cut back, 3 bases at V and 4 bases at J, with 10 bases in the middle. Here the CDR3 reads CASSHVGGNQPQHF. The CDR3 coding sequence is TGTGCCAGCAGCCACGTGGGGGGGAATCAGCCCCAGCATTTT.

This clone was recorded once. The CDR3 sequence: CSVEDRGPGNEQYF. Written as DNA, the CDR3 is TGCAGCGTTGAAGATAGGGGCCCGGGAAACGAGCAGTACTTC. The V call is TRBV29-1, the J call TRBJ2-7; the D gene could be TRBD1 or TRBD2 (5 bases each). V gave up 0 bases and J gave up 5 bases, with 14 bases separating them. This CDR3 comprises 14 residues. Germline CDR1 SQVTM, CDR2 ANQGSEA.

The V and J genes are TRBV6-5 and TRBJ1-1, with D perhaps TRBD1 (5 bases). Germline V gene lookup returns CDR1 MNHEY and CDR2 SVGAGI. Trimming shortened V by 8 bases and J by 1 base, and 14 bases separated the two germline ends. This CDR3 has 14 residues. The CDR3 nucleotides are TGTGCCAGCCGCACCAGGGCCTCGAACACTGAAGCTTTCTTT. Translating it yields CASRTRASNTEAFF.

CDR3 in DNA: TGTGCCAGCAGCCGGAGCGGGAGCGCTACGAGCGAGCAGTACTTC. Translated, it gives CASSRSGSATSEQYF. The V call is TRBV3-1 (or the pseudogene TRBV3-2), the J call TRBJ2-7; TRBD2 agrees at 8 bases. The V segment lost 4 bases and the J segment 6 bases; nucleotides outside the gene matches: 11. The CDR3 totals 15 residues. CDR1 is LGHDT and CDR2 is YNNKEL in the germline V gene (reference sequence).

This rearrangement joins TRBV19 to TRBJ2-1, with D perhaps being TRBD1 or TRBD2 (5 bases each). The CDR3 totals 16 residues. Trimming pared 2 bases from V and 0 bases from J, leaving 11 bases between. CDR1 is LNHDA and CDR2 is SQIVND in the germline V gene (reference sequence). This chain's CDR3 is CASSIQGRSSYNEQFF. In nucleotides, the CDR3 is TGTGCCAGTAGTATACAGGGACGGAGCTCCTACAATGAGCAGTTCTTC. Based on the CDR3 plus reference TRBV19 and TRBJ2-1, the full variable domain is DGGITQSPKYLFRKEGQNVTLSCEQNLNHDAMYWYRQDPGQGLRLIYYSQIVNDFQKGDIAEGYSVSREKKESFPLTVTSAQKNPTAFYLCASSIQGRSSYNEQFFGPGTRLTVL.

The chain employs TRBV6-1 and TRBJ1-2; no definite D call. The V and J ends lost 2 bases and 4 bases respectively, with 11 bases between them. CDR1 MNHNS and CDR2 SASEGT come from the germline V gene. There are 14 residues in the CDR3. The CDR3 coding sequence is TGTGCCAGCAGTGAATTCCGGGAGGGCTATGGCTACACCTTC. Protein: CASSEFREGYGYTF.